This TCR beta chain was captured by sequencing in a study of technical replicates of blood from several donors. Germline V gives CDR1 MDHEN, CDR2 SYDVKM. The CDR3 extends over 14 amino acids. With 6 bases clipped from V and 8 bases from J, the junction kept 8 bases outside the gene matches. TCRdb's copy holds only in-frame clones and misses some; the assay was immunoSEQ multiplex PCR. The table has about 81,000 clones, 85% to 95% seen once. Material: T cells isolated from PBMCs. The receptor's source is a human donor in good health. V and J are TRBV28 and TRBJ1-4, with 8 bases fitting TRBD1. CDR3 sequence reads: CASRPRQGHEKLFF. CDR3 bases: TGTGCCAGCAGGCCCCGACAGGGGCACGAAAAACTGTTTTTT.